What follows describes a single T cell receptor beta chain. Germline V lookup: CDR1 SGHAT, CDR2 FQNNGV. There are 12 residues in the CDR3. V was trimmed by 6 bases and J by 7 bases, leaving 7 bases between them. This entry is derived from a study of T cells in Graves' hyperthyroidism and ophthalmopathy. RNA transcripts served as the template for amplifying TCR beta CDR3 regions. The HTBI primer set served for first-round RT-PCR of the TCR CDR3. TCRdb itself ran the multiplex PCR reads through MiXCR, one entry per CDR3 protein. The sample has approximately 330,000 distinct CDR3 sequences, about 18% seen once; the top ten hold around 47%.

The origin of this receptor is a woman in her forties or fifties with Graves' hyperthyroidism. The rearrangement links TRBV11-2 to TRBJ1-6; D remains ambiguous. The sample was blood. The CDR3: CASSTWNSPLHF. The CDR3 region has the DNA TGTGCCAGCAGTACATGGAATTCACCCCTCCACTTT. The variable domain in full, with the rest retrieved from reference TRBV11-2 and TRBJ1-6, is EAGVAQSPRYKIIEKRQSVAFWCNPISGHATLYWYQQILGQGPKLLIQFQNNGVVDDSQLPKDRFSAERLKGVDSTLKIQPAKLEDSAVYLCASSTWNSPLHFGNGTRLTVT.